The 12 T cell receptor beta chains in this list originate from one sample, sequenced in a study of T cell clones after liver transplantation. Sequenced by immunoSEQ multiplex PCR; TCRdb stores in-frame clones only, minus some. This table has some 110,000 clones, roughly nine tenths appearing once. This specimen consisted of CD4+ T cells from blood, obtained 12 months after liver transplant. The receptors derive from a human patient who received a liver transplant. These T cells may partly come from the graft donor.

The J gene is TRBJ2-1, the V gene TRBV19; D uncertain. V was trimmed by 3 bases and J by 2 bases, leaving 11 bases between them. CDR3 length: 15 amino acids. Per the germline V gene, CDR1 is LNHDA and CDR2 is SQIVND (reference sequence). The CDR3 DNA follows: TGTGCCAGTAGTATCTCGAGGCCGCCCTACAATGAGCAGTTCTTC. Encoded protein: CASSISRPPYNEQFF.

The chain has TRBV18 and TRBJ1-1; no firm D call. The germline V gene has CDR1 KGHSH and CDR2 LQKENI. The V end was cut by 3 bases, the J end by 3 bases, with 5 bases between. The CDR3 contains 12 residues. The CDR3, as DNA: TGTGCCAGCTCACCGGCGTACACTGAAGCTTTCTTT. It yields the protein CASSPAYTEAFF.

The V gene is TRBV28, the J gene TRBJ1-2, with D perhaps TRBD1 (5 bases). Germline CDR1 is MDHEN and CDR2 is SYDVKM. There are 13 residues in the CDR3. Between the trimmed V and J ends, which lost 10 bases and 4 bases, there was a span of 16 bases. The chain's CDR3 is CATSQALGYGYTF. The DNA of the CDR3 is TGTGCCACTTCACAGGCCTTAGGCTATGGCTACACCTTC.

By proportion, this clone is medium-sized. The chain has TRBV28 and TRBJ1-5; D gene ambiguous. Germline assignment: CDR1 MDHEN and CDR2 SYDVKM. Trimming shortened V by 10 bases and J by 3 bases, and 19 bases separated the two germline ends. The CDR3 contains 15 residues. The CDR3 DNA reads TGTGCCACCTCATGGGTGGGTCGAACCAATCAGCCCCAGCATTTT. It encodes CATSWVGRTNQPQHF. Together with reference TRBV28 and TRBJ1-5, the CDR3 gives the full variable domain: DVKVTQSSRYLVKRTGEKVFLECVQDMDHENMFWYRQDPGLGLRLIYFSYDVKMKEKGDIPEGYSVSREKKERFSLILESASTNQTSMYLCATSWVGRTNQPQHFGDGTRLSIL.

This chain uses TRBV7-9 with TRBJ2-5; TRBD2 matches 10 bases. CDR1 and CDR2 (germline): SEHNR, FQNEAQ (reference sequence). The CDR3 extends over 14 amino acids. Unmatched junction bases numbered 4, after V lost 5 bases and J lost 4 bases. The CDR3 region is CASSTWTSGETQYF. The CDR3 coding sequence is TGTGCCAGCAGCACCTGGACTAGCGGAGAGACCCAGTACTTC. The full variable domain, completed using reference TRBV7-9 and TRBJ2-5, is DTGVSQNPRHKITKRGQNVTFRCDPISEHNRLYWYRQTLGQGPEFLTYFQNEAQLEKSRLLSDRFSAERPKGSFSTLEIQRTEQGDSAMYLCASSTWTSGETQYFGPGTRLLVL.

This chain connects TRBV19 to TRBJ1-1; a possible D gene is TRBD1 (5 bases). The CDR3 spans 13 residues. The V gene lost 9 bases and the J gene lost 3 bases, with 14 bases spanning the gap. Germline V gene sequence: CDR1 LNHDA, CDR2 SQIVND (reference sequence). CDR3 DNA sequence: TGTGCCAGCACTGAAGACAGTTACACTGAAGCTTTCTTT. Translated: CASTEDSYTEAFF.

The genes are TRBV28 and TRBJ2-7; D is perhaps TRBD1 or TRBD2 (5 bases each). V was trimmed by 7 bases and J by 7 bases, leaving 14 bases between them. Germline assignment: CDR1 MDHEN and CDR2 SYDVKM. This CDR3 contains 12 residues. CDR3 loop: CASTPGPGEQYF. The CDR3 DNA follows: TGTGCCAGCACTCCGGGGCCGGGGGAGCAGTACTTC.

The chain links TRBV30 to TRBJ1-2, with D possibly TRBD1 on 6 matching bases. CDR1 is GTSNPN, CDR2 SVGIG, per germline (reference sequence). V dropped 4 bases and J dropped 8 bases, with 14 bases sitting between them. CDR3 length equals 12 residues. The CDR3 coding sequence is TGTGCCTGGACCTTGGGGGCGGGCGGCTACACCTTC. Translation: CAWTLGAGGYTF.

This clone is a singleton in its sample. The rearrangement uses TRBV18 and TRBJ1-1, with 7 bases fitting TRBD1. V trimming: 5 bases; J trimming: 1 base; junction bases outside the gene matches: 13. Germline V gene lookup returns CDR1 KGHSH and CDR2 LQKENI. The CDR3 loop spans 17 amino acids. In nucleotides, the CDR3 is TGTGCCAGCTCAAATGTCGTAGGGGGCGCCCAGAACACTGAAGCTTTCTTT. Encoded protein: CASSNVVGGAQNTEAFF.

The rearrangement joins TRBV28 to TRBJ1-5; D unresolved. Looked up from germline, CDR1 is MDHEN and CDR2 is SYDVKM. V shed 2 bases and J shed 6 bases, with 11 bases lying between them. This CDR3 comprises 14 residues. The CDR3 reads CASSLDLGSQPQHF. DNA for the CDR3: TGTGCCAGCAGTTTAGATTTAGGGTCTCAGCCCCAGCATTTT.

The rearrangement uses TRBV29-1 and TRBJ1-3; D gene ambiguous. V was clipped by 6 bases and J by 4 bases, with 13 bases between them. This CDR3 spans 13 amino acids. Germline loops: CDR1 SQVTM, CDR2 ANQGSEA. The chain's CDR3 is CSVGSGGGNTIYF. CDR3 nucleotides: TGCAGCGTCGGGTCTGGCGGCGGAAACACCATATATTTT. Supplemented by reference TRBV29-1 and TRBJ1-3, the full variable domain reads SAVISQKPSRDICQRGTSLTIQCQVDSQVTMMFWYRQQPGQSLTLIATANQGSEATYESGFVIDKFPISRPNLTFSTLTVSNMSPEDSSIYLCSVGSGGGNTIYFGEGSWLTVV.

This clone was observed a single time. The rearrangement uses TRBV11-3 and TRBJ2-7; D unclear. V lost 1 base and J lost 7, with 8 bases in between. The CDR3 spans 12 residues. Germline V gene lookup returns CDR1 SGHNT and CDR2 YENEEA. The CDR3 protein is CASSLAESEQYF. The DNA for the CDR3 is TGTGCCAGCAGCTTAGCCGAGTCGGAGCAGTACTTC.